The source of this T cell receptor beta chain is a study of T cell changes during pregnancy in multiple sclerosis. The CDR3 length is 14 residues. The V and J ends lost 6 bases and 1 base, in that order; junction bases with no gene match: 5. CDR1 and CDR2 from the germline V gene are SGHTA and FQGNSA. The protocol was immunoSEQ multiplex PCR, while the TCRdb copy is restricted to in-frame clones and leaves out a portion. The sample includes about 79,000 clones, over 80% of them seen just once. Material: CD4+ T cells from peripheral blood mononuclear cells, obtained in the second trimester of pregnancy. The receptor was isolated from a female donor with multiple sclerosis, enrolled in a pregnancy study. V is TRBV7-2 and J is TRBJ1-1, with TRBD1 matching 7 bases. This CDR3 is CASRPGTANTEAFF. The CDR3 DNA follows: TGTGCCAGCAGGCCCGGGACAGCGAACACTGAAGCTTTCTTT.